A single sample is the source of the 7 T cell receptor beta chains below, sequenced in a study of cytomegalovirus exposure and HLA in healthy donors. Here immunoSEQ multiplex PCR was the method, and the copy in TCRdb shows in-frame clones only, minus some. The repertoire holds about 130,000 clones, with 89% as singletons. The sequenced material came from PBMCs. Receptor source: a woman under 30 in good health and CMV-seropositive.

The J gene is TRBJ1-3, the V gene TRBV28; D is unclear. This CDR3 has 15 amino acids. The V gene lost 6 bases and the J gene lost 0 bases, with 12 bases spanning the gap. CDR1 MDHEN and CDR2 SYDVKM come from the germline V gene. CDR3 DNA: TGTGCCAGCAGCGAAGACGGAGTCTCTGGAAACACCATATATTTT. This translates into CASSEDGVSGNTIYF.

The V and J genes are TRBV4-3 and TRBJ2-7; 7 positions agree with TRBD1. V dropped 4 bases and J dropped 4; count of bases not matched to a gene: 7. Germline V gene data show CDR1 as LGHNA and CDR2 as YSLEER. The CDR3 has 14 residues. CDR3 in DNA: TGCGCCAGCAGCCCACAGGGGTCACCATACGAGCAGTACTTC. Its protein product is CASSPQGSPYEQYF.

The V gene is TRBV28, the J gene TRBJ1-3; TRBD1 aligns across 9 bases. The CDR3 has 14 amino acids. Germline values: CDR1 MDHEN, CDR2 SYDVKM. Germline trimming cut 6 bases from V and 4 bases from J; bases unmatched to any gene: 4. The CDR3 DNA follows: TGTGCCAGCAGGACAGGGGGTACGGGAAACACCATATATTTT. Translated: CASRTGGTGNTIYF.

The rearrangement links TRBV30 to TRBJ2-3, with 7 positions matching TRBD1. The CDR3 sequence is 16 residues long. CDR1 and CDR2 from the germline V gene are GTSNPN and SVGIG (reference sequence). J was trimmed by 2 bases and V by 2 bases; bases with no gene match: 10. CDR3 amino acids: CAWSRNYRGDTDTQYF. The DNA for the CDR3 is TGTGCCTGGAGTAGAAATTACAGGGGAGACACAGATACGCAGTATTTT.

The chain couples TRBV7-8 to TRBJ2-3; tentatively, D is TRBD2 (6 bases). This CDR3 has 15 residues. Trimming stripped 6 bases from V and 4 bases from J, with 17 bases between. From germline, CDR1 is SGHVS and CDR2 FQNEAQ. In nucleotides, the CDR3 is TGTGCCAGCAGTCTGCGCGGGGCGCGGTCAGATACGCAGTATTTT. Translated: CASSLRGARSDTQYF.

In DNA, the CDR3 is TGTGCCAGCAGCTTGGAATGGGGACAGAATGAAAAACTGTTTTTT. This translates into CASSLEWGQNEKLFF. V and J are TRBV5-5 and TRBJ1-4, with 7 bases lining up with TRBD1. The V and J ends lost 0 bases and 5 bases, in that order; junction bases with no gene match: 4. This CDR3 contains 15 residues. In germline, CDR1 is SGHKS, CDR2 YYEKEE (reference sequence). The entire variable domain, with the rest obtained from reference TRBV5-5 and TRBJ1-4, is as follows: DAGVTQSPTHLIKTRGQQVTLRCSPISGHKSVSWYQQVLGQGPQFIFQYYEKEERGRGNFPDRFSARQFPNYSSELNVNALLLGDSALYLCASSLEWGQNEKLFFGSGTQLSVL.

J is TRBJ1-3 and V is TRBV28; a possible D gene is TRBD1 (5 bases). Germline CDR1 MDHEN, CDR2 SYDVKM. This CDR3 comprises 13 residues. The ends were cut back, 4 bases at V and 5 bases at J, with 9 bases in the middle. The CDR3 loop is CASSSGVRNTIYF. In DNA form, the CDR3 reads TGTGCCAGCAGTTCGGGGGTGCGAAACACCATATATTTT.